A single sample is the source of the 2 T cell receptor beta chains below, sequenced in a study of blood T cell repertoires in COVID-19. Profiling relied on immunoSEQ multiplex PCR, and the TCRdb table lists in-frame clones only, not all of them. The sample lists about 240,000 clones, around 90% occurring once. The sample taken for sequencing was peripheral blood. These receptors all stem from a man in his 60s who had recovered from COVID-19.

The chain is built from TRBV25-1 and TRBJ2-3, with D unresolved. The CDR3 loop spans 15 amino acids. Germline V gene data show CDR1 as MGHDK and CDR2 as SYGVNS. Trimming cost V 3 bases and J 2 bases, with 12 bases left between them. The DNA of the CDR3 is TGTGCCAGCAGTGAGGCACTACCCTACACAGATACGCAGTATTTT. This translates into CASSEALPYTDTQYF.

In this sample, this clone turned up a few times. The CDR3 is CATSRDDNRRSSWGYTF. Here the CDR3 DNA reads TGTGCCACCAGCAGAGACGATAACAGGCGTTCCTCCTGGGGCTACACCTTC. The chain links TRBV15 to TRBJ1-2; the D gene is possibly TRBD1 (5 bases). The germline gives CDR1 LNHNV, CDR2 YYDKDF (reference sequence). The ends were cut back, 0 bases at V and 8 bases at J, with 22 bases in the middle. This CDR3 is built from 17 residues.